This T cell receptor (beta chain) originates from a study of blood T cell repertoires in COVID-19. This clone has only one observation. Trimming shortened V by 4 bases and J by 7 bases, and 19 bases separated the two germline ends. The germline CDR1 and CDR2 sequences are LGHDT and YNNKEL (reference sequence). This CDR3 contains 15 residues. Here immunoSEQ multiplex PCR was the method, and the copy in TCRdb shows in-frame clones only, minus some. This sample carries about 69,000 clones, nearly 80% of them seen once, and the ten largest clones take approximately 50%. Sequences were obtained from peripheral blood. The genes are TRBV3-1 (or the pseudogene TRBV3-2) and TRBJ2-5; D gene ambiguous. This TCR was sampled from a human donor in a cohort sampled during active COVID-19. The CDR3 DNA follows: TGTGCCAGCAGCCGCCCAAGTCGGCAGGTCGGGACCCAGTACTTC. Translation gives CASSRPSRQVGTQYF.